This entry concerns a single T cell receptor (beta chain). Its antigen is currently unknown. The data originate from a study of cytomegalovirus exposure and HLA in healthy donors. The overall study: One earlier analysis, a look at 150 million to 200 million T cells, found some 120 million unique TCR beta sequences. When fewer than 500 donors were genotyped, roughly 82% of them were found to fall in the Caucasian-associated ancestry cluster.

Germline values: CDR1 WSHSY, CDR2 SAAADI. The CDR3 extends over 16 amino acids. The trim removed 0 bases at V and 3 bases at J, leaving 2 bases unmatched. PCR was performed using 60 Vbeta and 13 Jbeta primers. Libraries were prepared by immunoSEQ multiplex PCR; TCRdb keeps only in-frame clonotypes and omits some of them. Of around 91,000 clones listed, roughly 78% are singletons. General study results and limits: In an earlier analysis, in about 530 donors, most V segments appeared productive either ~87% or ~30% of the time. TCR beta chain V- and J-gene trimming was linked, in a later analysis, to a missense variant in DCLRE1C.

This clonotype originated in a male donor in good health and CMV-seropositive. The chain recombines TRBV10-2 with TRBJ2-1, with 10 positions matching TRBD2. Sequencing input: PBMCs. CDR3 loop: CASSESASGSYNEQFF. The CDR3 nucleotides read TGCGCCAGCAGTGAGTCAGCTAGCGGGAGCTACAATGAGCAGTTCTTC.